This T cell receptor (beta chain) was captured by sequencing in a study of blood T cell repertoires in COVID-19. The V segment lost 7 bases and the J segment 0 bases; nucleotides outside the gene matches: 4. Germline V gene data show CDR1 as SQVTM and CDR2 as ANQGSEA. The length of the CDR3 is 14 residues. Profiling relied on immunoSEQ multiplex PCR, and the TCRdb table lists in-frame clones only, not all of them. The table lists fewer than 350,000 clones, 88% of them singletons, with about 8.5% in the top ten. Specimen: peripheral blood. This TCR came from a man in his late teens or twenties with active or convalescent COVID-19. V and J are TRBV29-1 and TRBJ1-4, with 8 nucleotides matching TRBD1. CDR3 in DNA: TGCAGCGCCGTACAGGGGGCAACTAATGAAAAACTGTTTTTT. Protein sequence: CSAVQGATNEKLFF. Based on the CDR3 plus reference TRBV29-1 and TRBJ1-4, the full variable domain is SAVISQKPSRDICQRGTSLTIQCQVDSQVTMMFWYRQQPGQSLTLIATANQGSEATYESGFVIDKFPISRPNLTFSTLTVSNMSPEDSSIYLCSAVQGATNEKLFFGSGTQLSVL.